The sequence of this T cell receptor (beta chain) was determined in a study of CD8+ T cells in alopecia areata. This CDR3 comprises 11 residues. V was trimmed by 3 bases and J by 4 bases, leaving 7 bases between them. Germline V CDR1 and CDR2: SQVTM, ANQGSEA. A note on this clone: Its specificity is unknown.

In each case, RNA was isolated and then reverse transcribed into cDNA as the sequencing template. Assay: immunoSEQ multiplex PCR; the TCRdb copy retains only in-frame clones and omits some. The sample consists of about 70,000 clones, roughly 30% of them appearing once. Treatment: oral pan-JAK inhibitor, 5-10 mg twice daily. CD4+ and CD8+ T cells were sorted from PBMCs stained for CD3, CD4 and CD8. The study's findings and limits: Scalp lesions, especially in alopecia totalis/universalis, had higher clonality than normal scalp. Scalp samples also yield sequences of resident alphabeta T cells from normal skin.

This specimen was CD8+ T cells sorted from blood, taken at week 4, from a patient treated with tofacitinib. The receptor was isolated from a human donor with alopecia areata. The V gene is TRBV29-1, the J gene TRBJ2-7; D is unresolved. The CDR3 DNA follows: TGCAGCGTTGACACCTCGTACGAGCAGTACTTC. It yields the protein CSVDTSYEQYF.